This T cell receptor beta chain was captured in a study of response to subunit inactivated influenza vaccine. A single record per CDR3 protein comes from TCRdb applying MiXCR to the RT-PCR reads. The table has a few hundred thousand distinct CDR3 sequences, 12% seen once; the top ten hold 7.8%. The germline V gene encodes CDR1 SGHRS and CDR2 YFSETQ. Trimming pared 5 bases from V and 0 bases from J, leaving 11 bases between. This CDR3 has 15 residues. This clonotype came up a few times. The antigen is not known. General study points: A suggestion made by the authors is that each seasonal influenza vaccination recruits few new T cells.

This TCR was recovered from a man aged 50 or older who received an inactivated influenza vaccine. Sample: non-naive T cells sorted from PBMCs, taken around 15 days before vaccination. The gene calls are TRBV5-1 and TRBJ2-2, with D perhaps matching TRBD1 (5 bases). The CDR3 bases are TGCGCCAGCAGTTTGCAGGGTCCGAACACCGGGGAGCTGTTTTTT. Its protein product is CASSLQGPNTGELFF.